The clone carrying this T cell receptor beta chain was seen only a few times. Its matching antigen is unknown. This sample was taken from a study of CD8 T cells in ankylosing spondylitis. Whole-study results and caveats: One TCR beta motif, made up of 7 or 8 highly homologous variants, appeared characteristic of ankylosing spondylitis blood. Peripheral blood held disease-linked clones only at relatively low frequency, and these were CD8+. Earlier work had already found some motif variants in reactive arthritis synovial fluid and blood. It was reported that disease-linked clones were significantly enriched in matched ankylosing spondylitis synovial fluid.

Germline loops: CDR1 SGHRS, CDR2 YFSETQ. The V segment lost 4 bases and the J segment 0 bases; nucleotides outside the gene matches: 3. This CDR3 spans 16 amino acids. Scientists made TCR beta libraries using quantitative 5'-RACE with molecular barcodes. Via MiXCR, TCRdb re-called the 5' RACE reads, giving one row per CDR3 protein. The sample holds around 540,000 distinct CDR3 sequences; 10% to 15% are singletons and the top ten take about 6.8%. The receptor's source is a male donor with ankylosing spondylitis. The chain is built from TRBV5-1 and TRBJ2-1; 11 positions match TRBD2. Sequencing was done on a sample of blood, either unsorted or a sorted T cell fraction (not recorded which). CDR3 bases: TGCGCCAGCAGCACGGGACTAGCGGCCTCCTACAATGAGCAGTTCTTC. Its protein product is CASSTGLAASYNEQFF.